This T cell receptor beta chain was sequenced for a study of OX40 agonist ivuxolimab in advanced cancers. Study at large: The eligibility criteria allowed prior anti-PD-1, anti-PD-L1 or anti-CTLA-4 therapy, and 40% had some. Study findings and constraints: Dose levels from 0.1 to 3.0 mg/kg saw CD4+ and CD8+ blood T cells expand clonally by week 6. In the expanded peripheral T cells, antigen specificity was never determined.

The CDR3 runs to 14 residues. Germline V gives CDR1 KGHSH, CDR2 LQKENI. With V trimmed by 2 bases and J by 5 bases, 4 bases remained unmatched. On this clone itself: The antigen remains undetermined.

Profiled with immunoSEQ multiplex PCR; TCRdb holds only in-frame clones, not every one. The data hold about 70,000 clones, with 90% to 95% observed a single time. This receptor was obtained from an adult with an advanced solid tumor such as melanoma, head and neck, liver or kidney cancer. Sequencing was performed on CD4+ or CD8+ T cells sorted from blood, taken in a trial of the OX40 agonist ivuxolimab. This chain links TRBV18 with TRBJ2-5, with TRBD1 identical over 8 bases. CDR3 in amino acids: CASSPGQGRETQYF. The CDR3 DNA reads TGTGCCAGCTCACCAGGACAGGGAAGGGAGACCCAGTACTTC.